This T cell receptor (beta chain) was observed in a study of blood T cell repertoires in COVID-19. Study context: Some COVID-19 samples were acute and others convalescent; all came from the United States, Italy and Spain. Nucleic acid was either cDNA or gDNA, and it came from T cells, B-cell-depleted T cells, or PBMCs.

Adults between roughly 18 and 90 years of age took part from some 25 US areas. CDR3 length: 12 residues. CDR1 SGHRS and CDR2 YFSETQ come from the germline V gene. V lost 5 bases and J 6 bases, leaving 9 bases between the germline ends. As originally analysed: Counts of nucleated cells, estimated from reference gene primer amplification, were obtained. Clones were read by immunoSEQ multiplex PCR, and TCRdb kept only the in-frame ones, dropping some. V and J calls and clone size are as listed in that table; D and trimming were resolved from the DNA. The table has 230,000 or so clones, just over 85% seen once; the top ten hold about 15%.

This clonotype was sampled from a woman aged 50 to 60 with acute COVID-19. The gene calls are TRBV5-1 and TRBJ2-1; D is uncertain. Source material: PBMCs or T cells enriched from blood (not recorded which). Written as DNA, the CDR3 is TGCGCCAGCAGGGATGGGCTCAATGAGCAGTTCTTC. The encoded protein is CASRDGLNEQFF.